The T cell receptor (beta chain) described here comes from a study of graft-versus-host responses after intestinal transplantation (dated by TCRdb to the early 2020s). Notes on the research overall: Multivisceral, liver-intestinal, or isolated intestinal transplants were received by the recipients. Instead of going to the commercial service, samples from three later patients were sequenced in-house on an Illumina MiSeq and processed with MiXCR. Donor T cell macrochimerism was defined as a peak of at least 4% donor T cells among recipient peripheral blood mononuclear cells. A cohort of approximately 24 intestinal transplant recipients, including one retransplant, was enrolled, and a few patients lacking pretransplant specimens were excluded. Alloreactive clones were identified by sequencing pre-transplant mixed lymphocyte reaction products and comparing these products with unstimulated pre-transplant donor and recipient T cells. Graft-versus-host and host-versus-graft alloreactive T cell clones were tracked in the graft, circulation and bone marrow after intestinal transplantation using bulk TCR-beta CDR3 sequencing. Anti-thymocyte globulin induction was given to all recipients, followed by maintenance tacrolimus and steroids for 2 to 3 years.

On this clone itself: The antigen it recognizes is unknown. No per-base quality is available; no much larger clone lies one base away.

Library prep was done by the immunoSEQ multiplex PCR assay. For most patients, high-throughput TCR-beta CDR3 sequencing of genomic DNA was performed by Adaptive Biotechnologies. In the original analysis: TCR sequencing data for around 20 patients were retrieved from Adaptive's ImmunoSEQ software; a few other patients were processed with MiXCR and VDJtools. CDR3 nucleotide sequences shared between donor and recipient were removed because their origin could not be assigned. To count as alloreactive, a clone needed at least 2-fold expansion over unstimulated cells and a minimum CFSE-low frequency of 0.002% (template counts) or 0.001% (read counts). Clones were considered mappable if detected in sequenced pre-transplant spleen, lymph node, or MLR CFSE-low populations of the donor or recipient. Cumulative frequency of alloreactive clones was calculated as a percentage of all sequences weighted by copy number. TCRdb limited this immuneACCESS table to in-frame rearrangements with V and J called. A share of clones is missing; checked studies link under half to unresolved V genes, and the rest is unexplained. V, J and clone size were drawn from that table, and D and trimming were deduced from the DNA. In this sample the table shows approximately 38,000 clones, around 83% of which occur a single time. Together, the top ten hold roughly 4% of the sample.

Blood samples were collected up to 4 times in the first month after transplant and then at least monthly when available. Study-wide conclusions, independent of this receptor: The relatively low number and heterogeneity of intestinal transplant patients limited the conclusions. High GvH to HvG T cell clonal ratios were observed in the allografts of patients with donor T cell macrochimerism. GvH clones were found in recipient bone marrow, and some of the GvH clones appeared earlier in ileal mucosa or blood, which is consistent with an intestinal mucosal origin. Early after transplant, peak levels of circulating GvH clones were found to be associated with declines in HvG clones.

The germline V end is reduced by 5 bases and the J end by 7 bases; junction bases left unmatched: 19. The CDR3 contains 17 residues, cysteine and phenylalanine counted. The retained sequence is limited to the CDR3, 51 bases, with the frame set at the first base. Reading the germline V gene (reference sequence) gives CDR1 MNHEY and CDR2 SMNVEV. Recombination linked TRBV27 to TRBJ2-7, and TRBD2 aligns with 8 junction nucleotides. This receptor was taken from a human patient who received an intestinal transplant, so some T cells may come from the graft donor. The material sequenced was PBMCs, taken about 160 weeks after transplant. The CDR3 sequence is CASSPPTLAGGIGEQYF. The DNA is TGTGCCAGCAGTCCTCCCACTCTAGCGGGCGGGATAGGGGAGCAGTACTTC.